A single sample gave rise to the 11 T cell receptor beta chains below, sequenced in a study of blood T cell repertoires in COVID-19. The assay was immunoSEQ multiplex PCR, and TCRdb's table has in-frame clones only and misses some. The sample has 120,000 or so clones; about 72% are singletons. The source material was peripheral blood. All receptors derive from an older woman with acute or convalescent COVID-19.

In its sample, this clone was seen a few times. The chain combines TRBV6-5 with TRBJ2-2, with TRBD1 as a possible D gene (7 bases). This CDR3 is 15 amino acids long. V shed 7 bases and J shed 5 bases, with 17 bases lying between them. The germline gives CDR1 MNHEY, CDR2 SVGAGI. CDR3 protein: CASKQNRGGTGELFF. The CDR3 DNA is TGTGCCAGCAAACAAAACAGGGGAGGAACCGGGGAGCTGTTTTTT.

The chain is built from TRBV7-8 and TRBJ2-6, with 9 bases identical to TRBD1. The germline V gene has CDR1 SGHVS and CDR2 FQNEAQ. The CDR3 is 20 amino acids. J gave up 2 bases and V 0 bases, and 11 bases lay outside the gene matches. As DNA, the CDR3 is TGTGCCAGCAGCTTAGCCACTTTTCACAGGGGGCGCACTGGGGCCAACGTCCTGACTTTC. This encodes CASSLATFHRGRTGANVLTF. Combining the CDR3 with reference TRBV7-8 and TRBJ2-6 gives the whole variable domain GAGVSQSPRYKVAKRGQDVALRCDPISGHVSLFWYQQALGQGPEFLTYFQNEAQLDKSGLPSDRFFAERPEGSVSTLKIQRTQQEDSAVYLCASSLATFHRGRTGANVLTFGAGSRLTVL.

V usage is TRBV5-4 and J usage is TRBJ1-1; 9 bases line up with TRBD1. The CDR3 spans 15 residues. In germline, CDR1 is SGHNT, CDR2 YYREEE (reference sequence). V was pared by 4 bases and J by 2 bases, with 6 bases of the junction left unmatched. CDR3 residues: CASSLRQGVNTEAFF. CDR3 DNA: TGTGCCAGCAGCCTACGACAGGGGGTAAACACTGAAGCTTTCTTT.

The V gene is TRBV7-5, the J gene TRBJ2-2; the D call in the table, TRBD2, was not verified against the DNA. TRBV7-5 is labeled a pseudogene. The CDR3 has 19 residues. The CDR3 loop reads CVRSLGLAGALLDTGELFF. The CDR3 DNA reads TGTGTCAGAAGCCTCGGACTAGCGGGGGCCCTGCTGGACACCGGGGAGCTGTTTTTT.

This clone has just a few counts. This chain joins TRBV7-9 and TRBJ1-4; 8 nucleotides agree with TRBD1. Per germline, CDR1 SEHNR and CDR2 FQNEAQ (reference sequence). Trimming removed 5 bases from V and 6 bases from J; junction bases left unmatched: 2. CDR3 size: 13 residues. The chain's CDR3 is CASSGQGDEKLFF. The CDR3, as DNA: TGTGCCAGCAGCGGACAGGGAGATGAAAAACTGTTTTTT.

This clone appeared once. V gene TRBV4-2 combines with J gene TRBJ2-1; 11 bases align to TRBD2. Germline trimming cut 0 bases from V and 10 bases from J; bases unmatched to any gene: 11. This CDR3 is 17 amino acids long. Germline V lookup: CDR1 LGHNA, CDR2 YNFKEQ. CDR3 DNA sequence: TGTGCCAGCAGCCAAGAAATGAATAGCGGGGGGGCCGAGGAGCAGTTCTTC. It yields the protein CASSQEMNSGGAEEQFF.

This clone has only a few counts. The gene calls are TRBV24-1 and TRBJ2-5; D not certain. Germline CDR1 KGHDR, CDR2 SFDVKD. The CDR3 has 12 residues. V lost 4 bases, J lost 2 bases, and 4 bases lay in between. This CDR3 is CATSDPQETQYF. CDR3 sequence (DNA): TGTGCCACCAGTGACCCTCAAGAGACCCAGTACTTC.

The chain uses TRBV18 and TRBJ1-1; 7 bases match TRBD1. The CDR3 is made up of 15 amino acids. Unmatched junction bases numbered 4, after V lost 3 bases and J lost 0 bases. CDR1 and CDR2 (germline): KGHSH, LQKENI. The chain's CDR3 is CASSPQTGLNTEAFF. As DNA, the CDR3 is TGTGCCAGCTCACCGCAGACAGGGCTGAACACTGAAGCTTTCTTT.

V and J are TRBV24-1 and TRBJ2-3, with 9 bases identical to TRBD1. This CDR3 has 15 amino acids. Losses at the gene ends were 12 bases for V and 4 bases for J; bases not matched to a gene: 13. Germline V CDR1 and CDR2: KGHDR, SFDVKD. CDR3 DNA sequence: TGTGCCTCTCGATCGGGACAGGGAGGAGCAGATACGCAGTATTTT. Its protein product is CASRSGQGGADTQYF.

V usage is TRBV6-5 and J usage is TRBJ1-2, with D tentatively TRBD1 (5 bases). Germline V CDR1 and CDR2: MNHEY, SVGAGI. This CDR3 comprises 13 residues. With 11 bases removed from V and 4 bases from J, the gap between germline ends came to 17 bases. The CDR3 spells CAGAAGQLYGYTF. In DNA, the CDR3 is TGTGCCGGGGCCGCGGGGCAGCTCTATGGCTACACCTTC.

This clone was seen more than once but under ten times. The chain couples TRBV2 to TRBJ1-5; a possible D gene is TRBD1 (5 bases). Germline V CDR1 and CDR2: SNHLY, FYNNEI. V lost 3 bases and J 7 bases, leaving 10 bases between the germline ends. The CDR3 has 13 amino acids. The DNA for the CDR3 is TGTGCCAGCAGTGAGGATAGGGGACAGCCCCAGCATTTT. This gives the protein CASSEDRGQPQHF.